The entry that follows covers one TCR beta chain sequence. This entry is derived from a study of sequential checkpoint blockade in melanoma. Study-level information: Maintenance nivolumab came after either treatment sequence.

Treatment meaning: randomized to nivolumab then ipilimumab (arm A) or the reverse (arm B). Patients had received no earlier DNA-damaging chemotherapy. The V end lost 7 bases, the J end lost 2 bases, and 21 bases lay between the germline ends. Germline loops: CDR1 SEHNR, CDR2 FQNEAQ (reference sequence). CDR3 length: 17 residues. Using immunoSEQ multiplex PCR, the repertoire was profiled, and TCRdb retains in-frame clones only, with some absent. The repertoire holds some 18,000 clones, with about two thirds as singletons. The clonotype was recovered from a human donor with melanoma. The chain combines TRBV7-9 with TRBJ2-1, with D perhaps matching TRBD2 (5 bases). This material consisted of CD8+ T cells sorted from blood (inferred from file names), taken from a patient given nivolumab and ipilimumab in sequence. The CDR3 region is CASTLAVGGRTYNEQFF. The CDR3, as DNA: TGTGCCAGCACCCTAGCCGTTGGCGGGCGGACCTACAATGAGCAGTTCTTC.